One sample yielded the 10 T cell receptor beta chains listed below, sequenced in a study of T cells in Graves' hyperthyroidism and ophthalmopathy (dated by TCRdb to about 2019). Library creation used multiplex PCR. TCRdb lists the instrument as Illumina HiSeq 2000. TCR beta CDR3 regions were amplified from RNA transcripts. For the first round of RT-PCR on the TCR CDR3, the HTBI primer set was used together with the Qiagen OneStep RT-PCR kit. The public reads were reprocessed in TCRdb via fastp at Q25 and MiXCR, keeping in-frame beta chains. Each entry merges the rows of one CDR3 protein and shows their most common DNA and genes. The sample data list around 600,000 distinct CDR3 sequences, and 12% to 15% of these were observed just once. The leading ten clones occupy 7% to 9% of the sample. The sample consisted of blood. These receptors all stem from a woman aged 18-35 years with Graves' ophthalmopathy.

This clonotype showed up just a few times. The chain joins TRBV6-1 to TRBJ1-6; no firm D call. This CDR3 spans 12 amino acids. Trimming pared 1 base from V and 10 bases from J, leaving 5 bases between. Germline CDR1 is MNHNS and CDR2 is SASEGT. The CDR3 sequence is CASSEGGSPLHF. CDR3 nucleotide sequence: TGTGCCAGCAGTGAAGGTGGATCACCCCTCCACTTT.

Points on this clonotype: The junction does not match germline at one end; this may be a read error. The chain recombines TRBV7-7 with TRBJ2-5, with D uncertain. Germline CDR1 reads SSHAT; CDR2 reads FNYEAQ (reference sequence). This CDR3 is built from 9 residues. The CDR3 region is CASSYPQYF. Here the CDR3 DNA reads TGTGCTAGCAGCTATCCCCAGTACTTC.

This clonotype showed up just a few times. CDR3 protein: CASNGGISNQPQHF. The CDR3 DNA is TGTGCCAGCAATGGAGGGATAAGCAATCAGCCCCAGCATTTT. The genes are TRBV6-2 or TRBV6-3 and TRBJ1-5; the D is unclear. The V gene lost 7 bases and the J gene lost 1 base, with 11 bases spanning the gap. Germline V gene data show CDR1 as MNHEY and CDR2 as SVGEGT. This CDR3 is 14 amino acids long.

This clonotype occurred many times. This sequence joins TRBV27 and TRBJ2-1; 8 nucleotides match TRBD2. The CDR3 has 18 amino acids. V was clipped by 7 bases and J by 2 bases; unmatched bases: 16. The germline gives CDR1 MNHEY, CDR2 SMNVEV (reference sequence). CDR3 nucleotides: TGTGCCAGCACCCGCCGGGGTAGCACTAGCGGCACCTACAATGAGCAGTTCTTC. It encodes CASTRRGSTSGTYNEQFF.

About this clonotype itself: A much larger clone differs by one base, so this may be a read error. The V and J genes are TRBV9 and TRBJ1-2, with D tentatively TRBD1 (5 bases). Germline V gene lookup returns CDR1 SGDLS and CDR2 YYNGEE. The CDR3 runs 18 residues. The CDR3 loop reads CATSDTKTGRGKNYGYTF. CDR3 nucleotides: TGTGCCACCAGCGATACCAAGACCGGTAGGGGCAAGAACTATGGCTACACCTTC.

This clonotype has a count of ten or more. The chain has TRBV27 and TRBJ2-1; no clear D. The V end lost 3 bases, the J end lost 7 bases, and 10 bases lay between the germline ends. This CDR3 region has 13 residues. Germline CDR1 and CDR2: MNHEY and SMNVEV (reference sequence). The CDR3 protein is CASSLGIRNEQFF. The CDR3 DNA reads as TGTGCCAGCAGTTTGGGCATACGAAATGAGCAGTTCTTC.

The table lists this clonotype with many counts. This chain connects TRBV27 to TRBJ2-3; TRBD2 is a possible D gene (6 bases). This CDR3 has 15 amino acids. Trimming shortened V by 2 bases and J by 2 bases, and 11 bases separated the two germline ends. The germline gives CDR1 MNHEY, CDR2 SMNVEV (reference sequence). The CDR3 coding sequence is TGTGCCAGCAGTTTACCGGGACTGATCACAGATACGCAGTATTTT. The encoded protein is CASSLPGLITDTQYF.

This clonotype has at least ten counts. The V and J genes are TRBV28 and TRBJ1-4, with D possibly being TRBD1 (5 bases). Deletions cut 7 bases from V and 8 bases from J, with 11 bases between. CDR3 length equals 12 residues. The germline V gene has CDR1 MDHEN and CDR2 SYDVKM. The CDR3 loop is CASTSTGEKLFF. The DNA for the CDR3 is TGTGCCAGCACATCTACAGGCGAAAAACTGTTTTTT.

This clonotype has a count of ten or more. V and J are TRBV6-1 and TRBJ2-7; 9 bases are a match to TRBD1. Losses at the gene ends were 5 bases for V and 6 bases for J; bases not matched to a gene: 8. This CDR3 has 14 residues. The germline gives CDR1 MNHNS, CDR2 SASEGT. The DNA for the CDR3 is TGTGCCAGCAGTACGACCGGGACAGGGATCGAGCAGTACTTC. It encodes CASSTTGTGIEQYF.

This clonotype occurred many times. The V gene is TRBV30, the J gene TRBJ1-1; D unresolved. The CDR3 runs 12 residues. V shed 1 base and J shed 8 bases, with 11 bases lying between them. Germline lookup yields CDR1 GTSNPN and CDR2 SVGIG (reference sequence). The CDR3 DNA reads TGTGCCTGGAGTGCAACGGGCAGAGAAGCTTTCTTT. It codes for CAWSATGREAFF.